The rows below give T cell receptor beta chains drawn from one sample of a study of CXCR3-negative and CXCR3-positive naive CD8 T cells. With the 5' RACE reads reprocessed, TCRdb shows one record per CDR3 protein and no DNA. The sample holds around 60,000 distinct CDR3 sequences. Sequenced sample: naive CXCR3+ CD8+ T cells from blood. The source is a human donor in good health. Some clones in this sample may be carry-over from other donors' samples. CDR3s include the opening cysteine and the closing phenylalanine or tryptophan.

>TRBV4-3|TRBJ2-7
CASSPTGPGGYEQYF
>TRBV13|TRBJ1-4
CASSLTRGTGGRGEKLFF
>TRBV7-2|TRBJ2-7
CASSLGLAGGTHEQYF
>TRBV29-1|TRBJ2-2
CSARGVTGRNTGELFF
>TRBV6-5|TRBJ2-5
CASSYGEEETQYF
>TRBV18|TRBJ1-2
CASSPRQEGGGYTF
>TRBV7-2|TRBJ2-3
CASSPTMLGGRRTDTQYF
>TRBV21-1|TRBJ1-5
CASYRFSRQGYQPQHF
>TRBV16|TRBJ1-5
CASSQWAARDSNQPQHF
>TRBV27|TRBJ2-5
CASSRIAGGVQETQYF
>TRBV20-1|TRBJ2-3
CSARDRGNTDTQYF
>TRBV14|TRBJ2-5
CASSQVKLAGETQYF
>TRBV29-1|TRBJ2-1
CSAGTGGSEQFF
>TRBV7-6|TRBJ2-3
CASSLAAASTDTQYF
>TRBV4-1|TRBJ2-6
CASSQVPSGANVLTF
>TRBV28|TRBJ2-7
CASSLWGGSYEQYF